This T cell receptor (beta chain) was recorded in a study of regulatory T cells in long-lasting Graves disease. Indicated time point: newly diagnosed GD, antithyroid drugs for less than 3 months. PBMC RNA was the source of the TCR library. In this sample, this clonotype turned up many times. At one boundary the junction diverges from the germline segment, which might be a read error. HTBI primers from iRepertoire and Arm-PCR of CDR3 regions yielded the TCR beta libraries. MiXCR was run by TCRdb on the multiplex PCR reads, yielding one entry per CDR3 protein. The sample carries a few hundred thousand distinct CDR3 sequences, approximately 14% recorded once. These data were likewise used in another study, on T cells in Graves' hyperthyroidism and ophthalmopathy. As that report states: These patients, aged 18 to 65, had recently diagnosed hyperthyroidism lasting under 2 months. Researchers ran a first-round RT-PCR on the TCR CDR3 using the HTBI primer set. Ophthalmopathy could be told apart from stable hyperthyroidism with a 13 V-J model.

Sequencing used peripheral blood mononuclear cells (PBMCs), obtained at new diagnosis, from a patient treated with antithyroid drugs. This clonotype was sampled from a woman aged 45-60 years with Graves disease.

The CDR3 here is CSARDPGEAVF. Here the CDR3 DNA reads TGCAGTGCTAGAGATCCGGGGGAGGCGGTCTTC. J is TRBJ2-1 and V is TRBV20-1, with D possibly being TRBD2 (6 bases). CDR1 is DFQATT, CDR2 SNEGSKA, per germline (reference sequence). CDR3 length: 11 amino acids.